This T cell receptor (beta chain) was observed in a study of blood T cell repertoires in COVID-19. Between the trimmed V and J ends, which lost 2 bases and 4 bases, there was a span of 17 bases. CDR1 and CDR2 from the germline V gene are ENHRY and SYGVKD. This CDR3 contains 16 residues. Method: immunoSEQ multiplex PCR; TCRdb's copy keeps in-frame clones and lacks some. The sample includes about 360,000 clones, 70% to 90% of them seen just once. Sequencing was performed on peripheral blood. The chain joins TRBV10-3 to TRBJ1-1; D perhaps matches TRBD1 (6 bases). This clonotype originated in a human donor in a cohort sampled during active COVID-19. The CDR3 is CAISEDEGGGGTEAFF. The CDR3 DNA is TGTGCCATCAGTGAGGATGAGGGAGGGGGGGGCACTGAAGCTTTCTTT.